This TCR beta chain was profiled in a study of shared clonotypes between healthy human individuals. General study findings and limits: Around 4.7% of naive CD4 clonotypes were shared across a few donors.

TCRdb keeps only in-frame clones here, not all; method: immunoSEQ multiplex PCR. Of around 79,000 clones in the sample, roughly two thirds were seen once. Turning to this clone: The target antigen is unknown.

The V gene lost 5 bases and the J gene lost 5 bases, with 12 bases spanning the gap. In germline, CDR1 is PRHDT, CDR2 FYEKMQ (reference sequence). This CDR3 contains 14 residues. The rearrangement uses TRBV13 and TRBJ2-2; D may be TRBD2 (7 bases). Sequenced: memory CD8+ T cells sorted from blood. Subset reported: CD45RO+ cells pooled with CCR7-negative TemRA cells. This TCR was recovered from a man aged 25 to 40 in good health. The CDR3 is CASSDEGGTGELFF. CDR3 nucleotide sequence: TGTGCCAGCAGCGACGAGGGGGGGACCGGGGAGCTGTTTTTT.